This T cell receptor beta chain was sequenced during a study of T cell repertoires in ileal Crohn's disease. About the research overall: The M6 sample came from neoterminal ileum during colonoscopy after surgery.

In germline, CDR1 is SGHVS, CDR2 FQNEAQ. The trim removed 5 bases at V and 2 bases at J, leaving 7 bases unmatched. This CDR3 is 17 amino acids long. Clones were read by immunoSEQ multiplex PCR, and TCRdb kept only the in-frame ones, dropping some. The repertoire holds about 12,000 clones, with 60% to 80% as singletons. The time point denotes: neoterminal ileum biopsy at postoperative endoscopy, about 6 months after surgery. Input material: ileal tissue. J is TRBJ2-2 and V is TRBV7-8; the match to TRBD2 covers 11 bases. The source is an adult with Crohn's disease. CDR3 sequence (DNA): TGTGCCAGCAGCACCGATCTAGCGGGGGGAAACACCGGGGAGCTGTTTTTT. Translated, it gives CASSTDLAGGNTGELFF.